The 28 T cell receptor beta chains presented below share a single source sample, sequenced in a study of shared clonotypes between healthy human individuals (dated by TCRdb to about 2020). Preparation of the library involved the immunoSEQ multiplex PCR assay. TCRdb limited this immuneACCESS table to in-frame rearrangements with V and J called. A share of clones is missing; checked studies link under half to unresolved V genes, and the rest is unexplained. This sample lists 2 million to 2.5 million clones; 90% to 97% were detected once. The top ten constitute roughly 0.13% of the sample. The material sequenced was naive CD4+ T cells sorted from blood. In the paper's terms, the cell subset or site label means: CD45RA+ positively selected. These receptors were obtained from a man aged 18 to 30 in good health.

The CDR3 DNA sequence: TGTGCCTGGCCTTTTGAGCGGGGGGTTACAGATACGCAGTATTTT. Its translation is CAWPFERGVTDTQYF. The rearrangement links TRBV30 to TRBJ2-3, with TRBD2 matching over 9 bases. Germline-derived CDR1 and CDR2 are GTSNPN and SVGIG (reference sequence). V shed 5 bases, J shed 3 bases, and the junction held 9 bases outside the gene matches. The CDR3 is 15 residues long.

This rearrangement joins TRBV9 to TRBJ2-3; 9 bases match TRBD2. The CDR3 has 14 amino acids. Germline V CDR1 and CDR2: SGDLS, YYNGEE. V lost 7 bases and J lost 3; bases outside the gene matches: 6. DNA of the CDR3: TGTGCCAGCGCTAGCGGGACCCCTACAGATACGCAGTATTTT. Protein sequence: CASASGTPTDTQYF.

This chain links TRBV4-3 with TRBJ2-2; TRBD2 matches at 9 bases. Looked up from germline, CDR1 is LGHNA and CDR2 is YSLEER. The CDR3 extends over 18 amino acids. V lost 4 bases, J lost 4 bases, and 13 bases stayed unmatched. CDR3 bases: TGCGCCAGCAGCCGGTCATTGGCGGGAGGGCTGGGCACCGGGGAGCTGTTTTTT. This gives the protein CASSRSLAGGLGTGELFF.

The chain carries TRBV6-5 and TRBJ1-1; the D gene is possibly TRBD1 (5 bases). The V gene's germline CDR1 is MNHEY and CDR2 SVGAGI. The CDR3 sequence is 13 residues long. V dropped 10 bases and J dropped 6 bases, with 18 bases sitting between them. CDR3 residues: CATRGFALPEAFF. The CDR3 DNA reads as TGTGCCACCCGGGGGTTCGCCCTCCCTGAAGCTTTCTTT.

This clone was recorded a few times. Additional DNA sequences in this sample encode the identical CDR3. The chain is built from TRBV6-5 and TRBJ1-2; maybe TRBD1 (5 bases). The CDR3 is 14 amino acids. Per the germline V gene, CDR1 is MNHEY and CDR2 is SVGAGI. The ends were cut back, 6 bases at V and 2 bases at J, with 13 bases in the middle. CDR3 sequence (DNA): TGTGCCAGCAGCCCTGCCGGGACCAACTATGGCTACACCTTC. Translating it yields CASSPAGTNYGYTF.

J is TRBJ2-6 and V is TRBV18, with D perhaps TRBD2 (5 bases). This CDR3 region has 16 residues. V was pared by 1 base and J by 2 bases, with 9 bases between. Looked up from germline, CDR1 is KGHSH and CDR2 is LQKENI. CDR3 nucleotide sequence: TGTGCCAGCTCACCACTATTCGGGGCTGGGGCCAACGTCCTGACTTTC. Encoded protein: CASSPLFGAGANVLTF.

V gene TRBV19 combines with J gene TRBJ1-5; D not resolved. Trimming removed 5 bases from V and 1 base from J, with 9 bases in between. CDR3 length: 14 amino acids. Per the germline V gene, CDR1 is LNHDA and CDR2 is SQIVND (reference sequence). CDR3 nucleotides: TGTGCCAGTAGTGAGGGTCGGAGCAATCAGCCCCAGCATTTT. It translates to CASSEGRSNQPQHF.

The chain couples TRBV7-9 to TRBJ2-1; 9 nucleotides line up with TRBD2. The germline CDR1 and CDR2 sequences are SEHNR and FQNEAQ (reference sequence). After removal of 5 bases from V and 4 bases from J, the junction contained 6 bases not matched to a gene. This CDR3 is built from 15 residues. In nucleotides, the CDR3 is TGTGCCAGCAGCCCTGGACTAGCGCGATACAATGAGCAGTTCTTC. It yields the protein CASSPGLARYNEQFF. The variable domain in full, with the rest retrieved from reference TRBV7-9 and TRBJ2-1, is DTGVSQNPRHKITKRGQNVTFRCDPISEHNRLYWYRQTLGQGPEFLTYFQNEAQLEKSRLLSDRFSAERPKGSFSTLEIQRTEQGDSAMYLCASSPGLARYNEQFFGPGTRLTVL.

The V gene is TRBV6-1, the J gene TRBJ1-1; no definite D call. Trimming removed 8 bases at V and 3 bases at J, with 7 bases between. The CDR3 has 11 residues. The V gene's germline CDR1 is MNHNS and CDR2 SASEGT. As DNA, the CDR3 is TGTGCCAGCGGGGAGGACACTGAAGCTTTCTTT. Translation: CASGEDTEAFF.

The J gene is TRBJ2-1, the V gene TRBV25-1; TRBD1 matches at 12 bases. The CDR3 is 15 amino acids. Unmatched junction bases numbered 4, after V lost 3 bases and J lost 7 bases. Germline CDR1 MGHDK, CDR2 SYGVNS. The CDR3 DNA sequence: TGTGCCAGCAGTGACCGGGACAGGGGGCGGAATGAGCAGTTCTTC. It specifies CASSDRDRGRNEQFF.

This chain uses TRBV27 with TRBJ2-4; a weak D match, TRBD2 (5 bases). Deletions cut 4 bases from V and 6 bases from J, with 13 bases between. The germline gives CDR1 MNHEY, CDR2 SMNVEV (reference sequence). CDR3 size: 14 residues. CDR3 sequence (DNA): TGTGCCAGCAGTTCCGGGGAGAGGGTAAACATTCAGTACTTC. It specifies CASSSGERVNIQYF.

V usage is TRBV9 and J usage is TRBJ2-2, with D maybe TRBD1 (6 bases). Germline CDR1 is SGDLS and CDR2 is YYNGEE. The V gene lost 0 bases and the J gene lost 0 bases, with 15 bases spanning the gap. The CDR3 length is 18 residues. In DNA, the CDR3 is TGTGCCAGCAGCGTAGGGTATATGGGACAATCGAACACCGGGGAGCTGTTTTTT. Encoded protein: CASSVGYMGQSNTGELFF. Complete variable domain (other parts from reference TRBV9 and TRBJ2-2): DSGVTQTPKHLITATGQRVTLRCSPRSGDLSVYWYQQSLDQGLQFLIQYYNGEERAKGNILERFSAQQFPDLHSELNLSSLELGDSALYFCASSVGYMGQSNTGELFFGEGSRLTVL.

V usage is TRBV7-2 and J usage is TRBJ2-5, with a tentative D call TRBD2 (5 bases). Germline CDR1 is SGHTA and CDR2 is FQGNSA. The CDR3 totals 13 residues. V gave up 7 bases and J gave up 5 bases, with 14 bases separating them. CDR3 DNA sequence: TGTGCCAGCACCAAAGGGAGTCGGGAGACCCAGTACTTC. Its protein is CASTKGSRETQYF.

This chain uses TRBV9 with TRBJ2-2, with a possible D match to TRBD2 (6 bases). This CDR3 comprises 16 residues. Trimming took off 4 bases at V and 4 bases at J, with 17 bases between the two ends. Germline CDR1 and CDR2: SGDLS and YYNGEE. DNA for the CDR3: TGTGCCAGCAGCTCAATCGGGGGTGTGGCCACCGGGGAGCTGTTTTTT. Translating gives CASSSIGGVATGELFF.

V usage is TRBV30 and J usage is TRBJ1-4, with a possible D match to TRBD1 (5 bases). CDR1 GTSNPN and CDR2 SVGIG come from the germline V gene (reference sequence). Trimming stripped 5 bases from V and 3 bases from J, with 13 bases between. The CDR3 spans 14 residues. CDR3 nucleotide sequence: TGTGCCTGGGACCCTGGGGCGGCTAATGAAAAACTGTTTTTT. Translating it yields CAWDPGAANEKLFF.

The chain is built from TRBV5-6 and TRBJ2-5; no reliable D call. This CDR3 is built from 16 residues. V was pared by 1 base and J by 5 bases, with 18 bases between. Germline CDR1 SGHDT, CDR2 YYEEEE. CDR3 DNA: TGTGCCAGCAGCTTGAACCCGGATCGAACCGGGGAGACCCAGTACTTC. It yields the protein CASSLNPDRTGETQYF.

A few counts support this clone. The germline gene is not matched at one end of the junction; a read error may be the cause. V gene TRBV7-2 combines with J gene TRBJ1-4, with D unclear. Germline V CDR1 and CDR2: SGHTA, FQGNSA. This CDR3 is 12 amino acids long. The chain's CDR3 is CASSFDSEKPFF. The DNA for the CDR3 is TGTGCCAGCAGCTTCGACTCTGAAAAACCGTTTTTT.

Concerning this clone itself: This sample also contains other DNA sequences that code for the same CDR3. The genes are TRBV19 and TRBJ2-7; either TRBD1 or TRBD2 may supply D (5 bases each). The germline V gene encodes CDR1 LNHDA and CDR2 SQIVND (reference sequence). Trimming took 6 bases from V and 1 from J, leaving 13 bases between them. The CDR3 spans 14 residues. The CDR3 coding sequence is TGTGCCAGTAGCAACCGGGACGGATCCTACGAGCAGTACTTC. This translates into CASSNRDGSYEQYF.

The J gene is TRBJ2-7, the V gene TRBV6-5; D ambiguous. This CDR3 spans 16 amino acids. The germline V gene has CDR1 MNHEY and CDR2 SVGAGI. The V end was cut by 2 bases, the J end by 3 bases, with 17 bases between. As DNA, the CDR3 is TGTGCCAGCAGTTACGTCAGACCCCGGGCTGGCTACGAGCAGTACTTC. Translated: CASSYVRPRAGYEQYF.

The CDR3 loop reads CASSTGRLSSYEQYF. CDR3 coding DNA: TGTGCCAGCAGCACTGGACGGTTGAGCTCCTACGAGCAGTACTTC. The gene calls are TRBV5-8 and TRBJ2-7; D gene ambiguous. The CDR3 has 15 residues. Trimming pared 4 bases from V and 0 bases from J, leaving 14 bases between. Germline loops: CDR1 SGHTS, CDR2 YDEGEE.

CDR3 bases: TGCGCCAGCAGCCAAGAGGGACAGGGGGGCGGGCAGCCCCAGCATTTT. This translates into CASSQEGQGGGQPQHF. This rearrangement joins TRBV4-1 to TRBJ1-5, with 11 bases identical to TRBD1. From germline, CDR1 is MGHRA and CDR2 YSYEKL. V lost 0 bases to trimming and J lost 7 bases; unmatched junction nucleotides: 5. The CDR3 runs 16 residues.

The chain links TRBV10-2 to TRBJ2-7; D is unresolved. The CDR3 sequence is 15 residues long. Per the germline V gene, CDR1 is WSHSY and CDR2 is SAAADI. V lost 1 base and J lost 2, with 12 bases in between. The CDR3 loop reads CASSEFEDPTYEQYF. For the CDR3, the DNA is TGCGCCAGCAGTGAGTTCGAGGACCCTACCTACGAGCAGTACTTC.

This clone was seen just once. The chain joins TRBV10-3 to TRBJ2-3, with D possibly being TRBD1 or TRBD2 (6 bases each). The CDR3 contains 12 residues. Germline CDR1 is ENHRY and CDR2 is SYGVKD. Between the trimmed V and J ends, which lost 4 bases and 6 bases, there was a span of 8 bases. The CDR3 reads CAISGGGDTQYF. DNA for the CDR3: TGTGCCATCAGTGGAGGGGGGGATACGCAGTATTTT.

The chain has TRBV5-1 and TRBJ2-3; no definite D call. CDR3 length: 15 residues. Trimming cost V 2 bases and J 0 bases, with 10 bases left between them. The V gene's germline CDR1 is SGHRS and CDR2 YFSETQ. In nucleotides, the CDR3 is TGCGCCAGCAGCTTCACCGGACCTAGCACAGATACGCAGTATTTT. This sequence encodes CASSFTGPSTDTQYF. The full variable domain, with the rest looked up from reference TRBV5-1 and TRBJ2-3, is KAGVTQTPRYLIKTRGQQVTLSCSPISGHRSVSWYQQTPGQGLQFLFEYFSETQRNKGNFPGRFSGRQFSNSRSEMNVSTLELGDSALYLCASSFTGPSTDTQYFGPGTRLTVL.

DNA of the CDR3: TGCAGCCATGCAGGAGGGAGGGAGACCCAGTACTTC. Its protein product is CSHAGGRETQYF. This chain uses TRBV29-1 with TRBJ2-5, with a possible D match to TRBD2 (6 bases). CDR1 is SQVTM, CDR2 ANQGSEA, per germline. Trimming took off 8 bases at V and 5 bases at J, with 15 bases between the two ends. CDR3 length: 12 amino acids.

This chain joins TRBV6-9 and TRBJ1-6, with TRBD1 matching over 7 bases. V shed 6 bases and J 2 bases; nucleotides not matched to a gene: 4. CDR3 size: 15 residues. The germline gives CDR1 MNHGY, CDR2 SVAAGI. This CDR3 reads CASSPTGTYNSPLHF. The CDR3 DNA follows: TGTGCCAGCAGCCCGACAGGGACCTATAATTCACCCCTCCACTTT.

The CDR3 spells CAISELHSGENIQYF. The CDR3 DNA is TGTGCCATCAGTGAGTTACACAGTGGGGAAAACATTCAGTACTTC. The genes are TRBV10-3 and TRBJ2-4; D call uncertain. V lost 1 base, J lost 5 bases, and 12 bases lay in between. Germline V lookup: CDR1 ENHRY, CDR2 SYGVKD. The length of the CDR3 is 15 residues.

Turning to this clone: At the DNA level, this CDR3 is encoded by other sequences in the same sample as well. The chain has TRBV6-5 and TRBJ1-6; maybe TRBD1 (6 bases). The ends were cut back, 5 bases at V and 7 bases at J, with 9 bases in the middle. Germline V gives CDR1 MNHEY, CDR2 SVGAGI. The CDR3 sequence is 13 residues long. The CDR3 DNA sequence: TGTGCCAGCAGTCTGGACAGAAATTCACCCCTCCACTTT. Its protein product is CASSLDRNSPLHF.